The 14 T cell receptor beta chains below come from one sample, sequenced in a study of blood T cells in healthy people across ages. Together with a sample-barcoded 5' primer, a J-beta primer mix was included in a second PCR lasting roughly 6 to 12 cycles. Via MiXCR, TCRdb re-called the 5' RACE reads, giving one row per CDR3 protein. Of about 1.4 million distinct CDR3 sequences listed, 59% were seen once; the top ten hold under 8.5%. Sequenced sample: blood. The receptors derive from a man younger than 30 in good health.

The chain carries TRBV4-1 and TRBJ2-5, with D perhaps TRBD2 (6 bases). Judging by the DNA end, TRBJ2-7 fits better; the J call may be wrong. Germline CDR1 and CDR2: MGHRA and YSYEKL. The CDR3 is made up of 16 amino acids. The CDR3 DNA reads as TGCGCCAGCAGCCAAGTCTTCTCTTATCGGGGGTACGAGCAGTACTTC. Protein product: CASSQVFSYRGYEQYF.

This clonotype was observed a handful of times. The gene calls are TRBV29-1 and TRBJ1-2; D gene ambiguous. V was clipped by 4 bases and J by 12 bases, with 15 bases between them. This CDR3 is built from 11 residues. The germline gives CDR1 SQVTM, CDR2 ANQGSEA. The CDR3 loop is CSVATRDLNTF. DNA of the CDR3: TGCAGCGTTGCTACCCGGGATCTAAACACCTTC.

The chain links TRBV12-3 or TRBV12-4 to TRBJ2-7; 8 positions agree with TRBD1. The CDR3 consists of 14 residues. J lost 3 bases, V lost 5 bases, and 6 bases had no gene match. The CDR3 nucleotides are TGTGCCAGCAGTCCGGGGACAGGCATCTACGAGCAGTACTTC. Protein product: CASSPGTGIYEQYF.

For this clonotype: The junction does not match germline at one end; this may be a read error. The rearrangement uses TRBV27 and TRBJ2-1, with D uncertain. From germline, CDR1 is MNHEY and CDR2 SMNVEV (reference sequence). The CDR3 spans 12 residues. CDR3 sequence (DNA): TGTGCCAGCAGTTTTAATGGCAATGAGCGGTTCTTC. Protein product: CASSFNGNERFF.

V usage is TRBV5-1 and J usage is TRBJ2-3; TRBD1 matches 7 bases. The CDR3 contains 16 residues. The germline CDR1 and CDR2 sequences are SGHRS and YFSETQ. The V gene end was trimmed by 0 bases and the J gene end by 3 bases; junction bases not matched to a gene: 7. The CDR3 is CASSLDTGAKTDTQYF. In nucleotides, the CDR3 is TGCGCCAGCAGCTTGGACACAGGGGCCAAAACAGATACGCAGTATTTT.

The chain couples TRBV29-1 to TRBJ1-4, with a possible D match to TRBD1 (6 bases). The V gene's germline CDR1 is SQVTM and CDR2 ANQGSEA. The V end lost 8 bases, the J end lost 2 bases, and 9 bases lay between the germline ends. This CDR3 is built from 12 residues. The CDR3: CSYRATNEKLFF. DNA for the CDR3: TGCAGCTACAGGGCCACTAATGAAAAACTGTTTTTT. Full variable domain (rest looked up from reference TRBV29-1 and TRBJ1-4): SAVISQKPSRDICQRGTSLTIQCQVDSQVTMMFWYRQQPGQSLTLIATANQGSEATYESGFVIDKFPISRPNLTFSTLTVSNMSPEDSSIYLCSYRATNEKLFFGSGTQLSVL.

As for this clonotype: A read error may account for a junction end that differs from germline. This sequence joins TRBV6-5 and TRBJ2-1; no reliable D call. From germline, CDR1 is MNHEY and CDR2 SVGAGI. This CDR3 is 16 amino acids long. In nucleotides, the CDR3 is TGTGCCAGCAGTTATAGGTGGAGTGGGTCCTACAATGGGCAGTTCTTC. This translates into CASSYRWSGSYNGQFF.

V is TRBV14 and J is TRBJ2-5; no definite D call. This CDR3 contains 13 residues. V shed 1 base and J shed 11 bases, with 14 bases lying between them. Germline V lookup: CDR1 SGHDN, CDR2 FVKESK. This chain's CDR3 is CASSQVGYGEQYF. DNA of the CDR3: TGTGCCAGCAGCCAAGTCGGATATGGTGAGCAGTACTTC.

This sequence joins TRBV20-1 and TRBJ1-2, with D hard to call. CDR1 and CDR2 (germline): DFQATT, SNEGSKA (reference sequence). Trimming left V 4 bases short and J 4 bases short, with 13 bases between. This CDR3 contains 13 residues. CDR3 sequence reads: CSATPRRGYGYTF. CDR3 sequence (DNA): TGCAGTGCTACGCCCCGGCGAGGCTATGGCTACACCTTC.

The chain uses TRBV6-1 and TRBJ2-1; D is uncertain. This CDR3 has 13 amino acids. V lost 3 bases and J 3 bases, leaving 6 bases between the germline ends. The germline V gene encodes CDR1 MNHNS and CDR2 SASEGT. DNA of the CDR3: TGTGCCAGCAGTGATTTAAACTACAATGAGCAGTTCTTC. Protein product: CASSDLNYNEQFF.

This chain joins TRBV4-2 and TRBJ1-2; D is possibly TRBD1 (6 bases). The CDR3 has 16 amino acids. The germline gives CDR1 LGHNA, CDR2 YNFKEQ. V was trimmed by 2 bases and J by 4 bases, leaving 17 bases between them. The CDR3 protein is CASSQLEGGKGYGYTF. The CDR3 DNA reads as TGTGCCAGCAGCCAACTAGAGGGGGGTAAGGGCTATGGCTACACCTTC.

The chain carries TRBV5-4 and TRBJ2-7; TRBD2 might be the D (6 bases). Trimming removed 0 bases from V and 6 bases from J, with 13 bases in between. The V gene's germline CDR1 is SGHNT and CDR2 YYREEE (reference sequence). This CDR3 contains 14 residues. The CDR3 reads CASSLDGGRSEQYF. Written as DNA, the CDR3 is TGTGCCAGCAGCTTGGACGGGGGACGAAGCGAGCAGTACTTC.

The genes are TRBV2 and TRBJ2-7; D gene unclear. The CDR3 is 16 residues long. From germline, CDR1 is SNHLY and CDR2 FYNNEI. Trimming removed 0 bases from V and 0 bases from J, with 12 bases in between. The chain's CDR3 is CASSEALGYTSYEQYF. The CDR3 DNA reads TGTGCCAGCAGTGAAGCCCTGGGATATACCTCCTACGAGCAGTACTTC.

A single count supports this clonotype. V gene TRBV6-6 combines with J gene TRBJ2-6; D gene unclear. Trimming took 2 bases from V and 4 from J, leaving 9 bases between them. The germline V gene has CDR1 MNHNY and CDR2 SVGAGI (reference sequence). This CDR3 has 15 residues. CDR3 region: CASSYPNGGANVLTF. The DNA for the CDR3 is TGTGCCAGCAGTTACCCCAATGGGGGGGCCAACGTCCTGACTTTC.